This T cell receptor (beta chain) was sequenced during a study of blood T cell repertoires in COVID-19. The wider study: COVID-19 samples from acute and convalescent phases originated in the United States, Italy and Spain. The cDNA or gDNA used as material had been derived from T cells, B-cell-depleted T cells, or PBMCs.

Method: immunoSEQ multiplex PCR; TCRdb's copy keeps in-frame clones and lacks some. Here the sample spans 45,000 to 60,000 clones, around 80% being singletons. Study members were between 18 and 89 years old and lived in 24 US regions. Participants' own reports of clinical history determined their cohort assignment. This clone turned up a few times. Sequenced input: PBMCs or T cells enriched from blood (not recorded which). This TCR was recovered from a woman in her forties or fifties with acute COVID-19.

The CDR3, as DNA: TGTGCAGGCGGTACAGGGGGCCTTAGAAATTCACCCCTCCACTTT. Translated: CAGGTGGLRNSPLHF. J is TRBJ1-6 and V is TRBV30; 9 nucleotides match TRBD1. CDR1 GTSNPN and CDR2 SVGIG come from the germline V gene (reference sequence). This CDR3 has 15 amino acids. Full variable domain (outside the CDR3, taken from reference TRBV30 and TRBJ1-6): SQTIHQWPATLVQPVGSPLSLECTVEGTSNPNLYWYRQAAGRGLQLLFYSVGIGQISSEVPQNLSASRPQDRQFILSSKKLLLSDSGFYLCAGGTGGLRNSPLHFGNGTRLTVT.